The rows below give T cell receptor beta chains drawn from one sample of a study of CD8 T cells in Susac syndrome. TCRdb redid the calling of the immunoSEQ multiplex PCR reads with MiXCR, one entry per CDR3 protein. This sample has about 240,000 distinct CDR3 sequences, with about 96% found just once. Sequences were obtained from CD4+ T cells from PBMCs. The receptors derive from a human donor with Susac syndrome. The CDR3 runs from the conserved cysteine through the conserved F or W. The order of the fields is D gene, clone size, J gene, V gene, CDR3 DNA, CDR3 protein. The D gene is left open where the match is weak. Rows give clone size only sometimes, using once, few, many, or a class for an expanded clone.

NA | NA | TRBJ1-1 | TRBV30 | TGTGCCTGGAGGGGACATCTGAACACTGAAGCTTTCTTT | CAWRGHLNTEAFF
NA | NA | TRBJ2-5 | TRBV5-6 | TGTGCCAGCAGCCAAGGGTTGGGCAGCCAAGAGACCCAGTACTTC | CASSQGLGSQETQYF
NA | NA | TRBJ1-2 | TRBV12-3/TRBV12-4 | TGTGCCAGCAGCCCCTCGGGACATGGCTACACCTTC | CASSPSGHGYTF
NA | once | TRBJ2-5 | TRBV21-1 | TGTGCCAGCAGCAACCGACTAGCGGGAGGACAAGAGACCCAGTACTTC | CASSNRLAGGQETQYF
TRBD1 | NA | TRBJ2-5 | TRBV7-8 | TGTGCCAGCAGCACAGCCGGGACAGTCCAAGAGACCCAGTACTTC | CASSTAGTVQETQYF
TRBD2 | NA | TRBJ2-1 | TRBV20-1 | TGCAGTGCTAGGCGGGAGGCCGACAATGAGCAGTTCTTC | CSARREADNEQFF
TRBD1 | NA | TRBJ2-5 | TRBV6-6 | TGTGCCAGCCAACGGGACAGGGCCCTTGGGGAGACCCAGTACTTC | CASQRDRALGETQYF
TRBD1 | NA | TRBJ2-7 | TRBV4-1 | TGCGCCAGCAGCCAATTCTGGGACAGGGGGCGCGAGCAGTACTTC | CASSQFWDRGREQYF
NA | NA | TRBJ2-7 | TRBV3-1 | TGTGCCAGCAGCCAAAATTCAGACGAGCAGTACTTC | CASSQNSDEQYF
TRBD2 | NA | TRBJ2-7 | TRBV10-3 | TGTGCCATCAGTGACCCCGGACTAGCGCACTACGAGCAGTACTTC | CAISDPGLAHYEQYF
NA | NA | TRBJ2-7 | TRBV30 | TGTGCCGGGGGACTTGGGGGCTCTACCTACGAGCAGTACTTC | CAGGLGGSTYEQYF
NA | NA | TRBJ1-4 | TRBV27 | TGTGCCAGCGGGGACTTCTCCTCCGGGAATGAAAAACTGTTTTTT | CASGDFSSGNEKLFF
NA | NA | TRBJ2-1 | TRBV7-2 | TGTGCCAGCAGCTTTGCGAGAGCGTACAATGAGCAGTTCTTC | CASSFARAYNEQFF
NA | once | TRBJ2-7 | TRBV6-1 | TGTGCCAGCAGCCAGGGTACCTACGAGCAGTACTTC | CASSQGTYEQYF
NA | NA | TRBJ2-7 | TRBV25-1 | TGTGCCAGCAGAGCCCTCGGGGCGCCAGAAGGCGAGCAGTACTTC | CASRALGAPEGEQYF
TRBD1 | NA | TRBJ2-1 | TRBV29-1 | TGCAGCGTTGAAGACGTGAGGGACAGGGCGGGCAATGAGCAGTTCTTC | CSVEDVRDRAGNEQFF
TRBD1 | few | TRBJ1-1 | TRBV20-1 | TGCAGTGCTCCCGACAGGGGTACAATGAACACTGAAGCTTTCTTT | CSAPDRGTMNTEAFF
NA | NA | TRBJ2-1 | TRBV18 | TGTGCCAGCTCACGGAAGGGGGGCTCCCACTACAATGAGCAGTTCTTC | CASSRKGGSHYNEQFF
NA | NA | TRBJ2-3 | TRBV12-3/TRBV12-4 | TGTGCCAGCAAATACCGAGGTACCACAGATACGCAGTATTTT | CASKYRGTTDTQYF
TRBD2 | NA | TRBJ2-7 | TRBV20-1 | TGCAGTGCCAAAACCACGGGACTAGCGGACCGCGAGCAGTACTTC | CSAKTTGLADREQYF
NA | NA | TRBJ2-6 | TRBV4-2 | TGTGCCAGCAGCCAAGAGCTTATCCTATCTGGGGCCAACGTCCTGACTTTC | CASSQELILSGANVLTF
TRBD1 | NA | TRBJ2-1 | TRBV2 | TGTGCCAGCAGTGACGGGGACAGGGACTACAATGAGCAGTTCTTC | CASSDGDRDYNEQFF
TRBD1 | NA | TRBJ2-7 | TRBV12-3/TRBV12-4 | TGTGCCAGCAGTTTTACTTATGGACAGGGGGCCAGGGAGCAGTACTTC | CASSFTYGQGAREQYF
NA | NA | TRBJ2-3 | TRBV20-1 | TGCAGTGCTAGCGGGAGAGTTCCAGATACGCAGTATTTT | CSASGRVPDTQYF
NA | once | TRBJ2-2 | TRBV19 | TGTGCCAGTAGTTTCTCCCCATTCTCTACACTCGGGGAGCTGTTTTTT | CASSFSPFSTLGELFF
NA | few | TRBJ1-1 | TRBV3-1 | TGTGCCAGCAGCCAAGTCGTCGGTAACACTGAAGCTTTCTTT | CASSQVVGNTEAFF
NA | NA | TRBJ1-1 | TRBV20-1 | TGCAGTGCTAGAGATGTTGACACTGAAGCTTTCTTT | CSARDVDTEAFF
NA | NA | TRBJ2-2 | TRBV3-1 | TGTGCCAGCAGCCAAGATAGAATGGGCGGGGAGCTGTTTTTT | CASSQDRMGGELFF
NA | NA | TRBJ2-6 | TRBV6-1 | TGTGCCAGCAGGGATAGGAGCTCTGGGGCCAACGTCCTGACTTTC | CASRDRSSGANVLTF